The present T cell receptor (beta chain) was sequenced within a study of control samples from healthy donors and cancer patients. Sequencing was performed with immunoSEQ multiplex PCR; in TCRdb, only in-frame clones are kept and a portion is missing. The table has roughly 120,000 clones, approximately 93% seen once. This TCR derives from a woman aged 18 to 35 in good health. The sample consisted of blood.

The CDR3 DNA sequence: TGTGCCAGCAGCTTAGTAGGACAGGGCAAGACCCAGTACTTC. Protein product: CASSLVGQGKTQYF. The V and J genes are TRBV7-9 and TRBJ2-5, with 8 positions matching TRBD1. The germline gives CDR1 SEHNR, CDR2 FQNEAQ (reference sequence). Germline trimming cut 1 base from V and 6 bases from J; bases unmatched to any gene: 4. The CDR3 consists of 14 residues.